Here is one T cell receptor beta chain with its context. V dropped 6 bases and J dropped 3; count of bases not matched to a gene: 6. The CDR3 totals 15 residues. Germline CDR1 LNHDA, CDR2 SQIVND (reference sequence). This sample is part of a study of memory CD4+ T cells and cytomegalovirus serostatus. The sort gate was single viable CD3+CD4+CD8-CD45RO+ cells for memory CD4+ T cells. Produced via immunoSEQ multiplex PCR; TCRdb's table is partial and in-frame only. The table has fewer than 75,000 clones, roughly 80% seen once. The sequenced sample consisted of memory CD4+ T cells from blood. The clonotype was recovered from an adult in good health and CMV-seronegative. This rearrangement joins TRBV19 to TRBJ1-4; TRBD1 agrees at 8 bases. The DNA of the CDR3 is TGTGCCAGTAGGGGGCAGGGGGCGGCTAATGAAAAACTGTTTTTT. Its protein is CASRGQGAANEKLFF.